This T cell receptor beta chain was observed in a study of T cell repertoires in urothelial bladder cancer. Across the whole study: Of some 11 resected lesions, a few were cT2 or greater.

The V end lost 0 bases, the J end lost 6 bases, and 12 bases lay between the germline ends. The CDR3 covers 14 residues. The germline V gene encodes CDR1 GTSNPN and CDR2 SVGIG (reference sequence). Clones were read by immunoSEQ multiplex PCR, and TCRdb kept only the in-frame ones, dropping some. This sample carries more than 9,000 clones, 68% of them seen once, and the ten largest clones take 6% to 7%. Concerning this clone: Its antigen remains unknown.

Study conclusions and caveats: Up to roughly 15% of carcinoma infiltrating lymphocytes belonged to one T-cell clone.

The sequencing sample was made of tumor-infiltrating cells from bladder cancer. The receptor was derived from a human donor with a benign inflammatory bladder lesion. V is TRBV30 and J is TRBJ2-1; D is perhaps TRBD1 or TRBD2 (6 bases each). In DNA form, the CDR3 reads TGTGCCTGGAGTGTAGGGGGGCATCTCAATGAGCAGTTCTTC. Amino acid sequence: CAWSVGGHLNEQFF.